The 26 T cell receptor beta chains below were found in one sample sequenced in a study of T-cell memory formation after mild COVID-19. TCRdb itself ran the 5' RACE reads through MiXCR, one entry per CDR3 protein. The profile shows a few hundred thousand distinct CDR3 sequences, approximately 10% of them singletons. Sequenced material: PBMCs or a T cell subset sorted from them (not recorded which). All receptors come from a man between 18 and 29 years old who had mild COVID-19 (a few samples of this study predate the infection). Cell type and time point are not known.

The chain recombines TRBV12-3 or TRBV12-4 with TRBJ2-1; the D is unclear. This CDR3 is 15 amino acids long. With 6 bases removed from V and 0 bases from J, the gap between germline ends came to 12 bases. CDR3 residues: CASSQWGSSYNEQFF. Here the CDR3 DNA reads TGTGCCAGCAGCCAATGGGGTAGCTCCTACAATGAGCAGTTCTTC.

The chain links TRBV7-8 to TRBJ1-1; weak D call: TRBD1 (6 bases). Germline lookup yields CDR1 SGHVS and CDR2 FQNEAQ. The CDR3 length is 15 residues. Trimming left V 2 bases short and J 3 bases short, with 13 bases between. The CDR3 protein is CASSLTRQAYTEAFF. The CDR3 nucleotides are TGTGCCAGCAGCTTAACACGACAGGCATACACTGAAGCTTTCTTT.

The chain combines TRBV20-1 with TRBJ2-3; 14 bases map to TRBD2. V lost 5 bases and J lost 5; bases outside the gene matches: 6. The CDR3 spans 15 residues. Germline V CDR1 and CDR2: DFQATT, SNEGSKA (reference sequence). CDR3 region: CSAAGLAGEGDTQYF. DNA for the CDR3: TGCAGTGCTGCGGGACTAGCGGGGGAAGGAGATACGCAGTATTTT.

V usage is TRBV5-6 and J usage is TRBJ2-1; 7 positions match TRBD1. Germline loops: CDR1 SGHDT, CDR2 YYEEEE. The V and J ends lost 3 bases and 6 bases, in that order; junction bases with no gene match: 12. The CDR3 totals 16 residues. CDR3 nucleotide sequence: TGTGCCAGCAGCTGGGAGACAGGGTACCGTGTCAATGAGCAGTTCTTC. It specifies CASSWETGYRVNEQFF.

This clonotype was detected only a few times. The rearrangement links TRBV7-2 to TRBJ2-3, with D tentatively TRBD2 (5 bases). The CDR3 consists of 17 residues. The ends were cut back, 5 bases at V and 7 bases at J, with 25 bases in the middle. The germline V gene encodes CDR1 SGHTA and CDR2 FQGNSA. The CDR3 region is CASSPRVRVVQGHTQYF. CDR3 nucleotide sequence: TGTGCCAGCAGCCCCCGAGTGAGGGTGGTTCAAGGGCATACGCAGTATTTT.

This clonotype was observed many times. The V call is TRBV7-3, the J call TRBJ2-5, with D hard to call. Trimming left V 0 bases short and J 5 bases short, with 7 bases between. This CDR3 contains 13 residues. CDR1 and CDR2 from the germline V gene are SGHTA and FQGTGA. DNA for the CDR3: TGTGCCAGCAGCTTAACGGGCGTGGAGACCCAGTACTTC. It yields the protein CASSLTGVETQYF.

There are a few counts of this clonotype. CDR3 coding DNA: TGCGCCAGCAGGGGGGCGGGGCGGTATACGCAGTATTTT. Protein sequence: CASRGAGRYTQYF. This chain joins TRBV4-1 and TRBJ2-3, with D perhaps being TRBD1 or TRBD2 (6 bases each). The V and J ends lost 6 bases and 7 bases respectively, with 14 bases between them. The CDR3 is made up of 13 amino acids. The germline CDR1 and CDR2 sequences are MGHRA and YSYEKL.

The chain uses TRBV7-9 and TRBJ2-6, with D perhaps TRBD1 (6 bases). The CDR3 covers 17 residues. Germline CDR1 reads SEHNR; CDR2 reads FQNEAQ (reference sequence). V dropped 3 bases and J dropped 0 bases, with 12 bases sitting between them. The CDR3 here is CASSLLGRGSGANVLTF. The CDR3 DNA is TGTGCCAGCAGCTTGCTGGGCAGGGGCTCTGGGGCCAACGTCCTGACTTTC.

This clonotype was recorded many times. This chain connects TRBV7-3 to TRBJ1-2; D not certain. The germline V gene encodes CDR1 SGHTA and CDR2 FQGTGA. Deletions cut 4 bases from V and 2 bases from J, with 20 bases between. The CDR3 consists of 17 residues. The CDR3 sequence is CASSSLSRLRKNYGYTF. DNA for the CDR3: TGTGCCAGCAGCTCCCTTTCGAGACTTAGGAAGAACTATGGCTACACCTTC.

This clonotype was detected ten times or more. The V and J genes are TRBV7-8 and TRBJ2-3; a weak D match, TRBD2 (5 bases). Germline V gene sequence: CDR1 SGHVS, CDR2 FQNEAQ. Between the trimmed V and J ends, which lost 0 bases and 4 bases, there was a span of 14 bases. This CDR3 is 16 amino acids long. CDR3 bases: TGTGCCAGCAGCTTAGCGTCACTAGGACGGGCAGATACGCAGTATTTT. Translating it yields CASSLASLGRADTQYF.

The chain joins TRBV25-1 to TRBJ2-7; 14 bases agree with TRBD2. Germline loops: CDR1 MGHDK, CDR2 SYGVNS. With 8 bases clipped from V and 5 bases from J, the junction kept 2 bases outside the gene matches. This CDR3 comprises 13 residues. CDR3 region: CASGLAGGDEQYF. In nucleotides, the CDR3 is TGTGCCAGCGGACTAGCGGGGGGAGACGAGCAGTACTTC.

The CDR3 spells CASSLYLGEAFF. The CDR3 region has the DNA TGTGCCAGCAGCTTATATCTGGGTGAAGCTTTCTTT. The chain recombines TRBV7-2 with TRBJ1-1; no clear D gene. There are 12 residues in the CDR3. The germline gives CDR1 SGHTA, CDR2 FQGNSA. V was cut by 2 bases and J by 7 bases, with 8 bases left in between.

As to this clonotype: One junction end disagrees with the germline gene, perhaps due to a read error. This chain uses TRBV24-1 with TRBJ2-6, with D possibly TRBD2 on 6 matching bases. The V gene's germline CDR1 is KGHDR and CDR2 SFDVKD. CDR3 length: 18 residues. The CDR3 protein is CATKSWRGRNSGSNVLTF. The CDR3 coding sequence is TGTGCCACCAAATCCTGGCGGGGACGCAACTCTGGGTCCAACGTCCTGACTTTC.

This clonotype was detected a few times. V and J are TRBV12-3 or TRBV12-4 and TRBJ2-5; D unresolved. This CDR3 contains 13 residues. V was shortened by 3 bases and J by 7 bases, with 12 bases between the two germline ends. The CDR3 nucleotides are TGTGCCAGCAGTTTTATAGGGCCAGGGACCCAGTACTTC. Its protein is CASSFIGPGTQYF.

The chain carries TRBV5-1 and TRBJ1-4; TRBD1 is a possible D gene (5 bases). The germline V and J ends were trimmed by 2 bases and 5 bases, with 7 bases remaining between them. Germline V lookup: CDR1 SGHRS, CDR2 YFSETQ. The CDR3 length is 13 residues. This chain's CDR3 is CASSLQVNEKLFF. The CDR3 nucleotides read TGCGCCAGCAGCTTACAGGTGAATGAAAAACTGTTTTTT.

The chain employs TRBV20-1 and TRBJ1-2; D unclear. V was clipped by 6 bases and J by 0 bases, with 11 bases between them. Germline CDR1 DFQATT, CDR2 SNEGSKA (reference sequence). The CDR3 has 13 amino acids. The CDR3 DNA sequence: TGCAGTGCGGGAGGTGCTTCTAACTATGGCTACACCTTC. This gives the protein CSAGGASNYGYTF.

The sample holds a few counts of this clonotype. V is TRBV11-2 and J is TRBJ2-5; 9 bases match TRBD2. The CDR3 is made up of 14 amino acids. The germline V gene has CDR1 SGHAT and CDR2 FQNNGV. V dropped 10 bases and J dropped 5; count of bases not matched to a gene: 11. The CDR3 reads CATGFGGGGETQYF. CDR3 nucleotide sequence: TGTGCCACCGGATTTGGCGGGGGGGGTGAGACCCAGTACTTC.

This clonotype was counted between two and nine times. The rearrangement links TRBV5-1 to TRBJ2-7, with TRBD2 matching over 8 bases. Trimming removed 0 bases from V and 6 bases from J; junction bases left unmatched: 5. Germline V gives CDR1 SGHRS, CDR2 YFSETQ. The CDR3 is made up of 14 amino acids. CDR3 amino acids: CASSLDTSGGEQYF. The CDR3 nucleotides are TGCGCCAGCAGCTTGGATACCAGCGGGGGCGAGCAGTACTTC.

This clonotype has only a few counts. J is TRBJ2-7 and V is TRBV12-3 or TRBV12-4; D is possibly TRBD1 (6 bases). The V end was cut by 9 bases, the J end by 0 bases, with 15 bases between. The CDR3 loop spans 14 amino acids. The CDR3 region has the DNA TGTGCCAGTCAGACAGGACATTCCTCCTACGAGCAGTACTTC. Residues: CASQTGHSSYEQYF.

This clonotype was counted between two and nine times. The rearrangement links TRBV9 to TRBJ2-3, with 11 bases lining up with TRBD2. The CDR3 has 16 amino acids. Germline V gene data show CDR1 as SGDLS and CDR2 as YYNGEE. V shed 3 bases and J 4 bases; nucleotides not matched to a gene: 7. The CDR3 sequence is CASSADSGGVADTQYF. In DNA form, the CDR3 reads TGTGCCAGCAGCGCAGATAGCGGGGGGGTGGCAGATACGCAGTATTTT. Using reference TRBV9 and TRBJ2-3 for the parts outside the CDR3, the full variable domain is DSGVTQTPKHLITATGQRVTLRCSPRSGDLSVYWYQQSLDQGLQFLIQYYNGEERAKGNILERFSAQQFPDLHSELNLSSLELGDSALYFCASSADSGGVADTQYFGPGTRLTVL.

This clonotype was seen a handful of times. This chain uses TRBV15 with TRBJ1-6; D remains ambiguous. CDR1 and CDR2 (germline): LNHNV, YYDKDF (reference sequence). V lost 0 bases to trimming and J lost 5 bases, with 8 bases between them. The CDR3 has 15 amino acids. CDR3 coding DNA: TGTGCCACCAGCAGAGATTGGGCAGATAATTCACCCCTCCACTTT. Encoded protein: CATSRDWADNSPLHF.

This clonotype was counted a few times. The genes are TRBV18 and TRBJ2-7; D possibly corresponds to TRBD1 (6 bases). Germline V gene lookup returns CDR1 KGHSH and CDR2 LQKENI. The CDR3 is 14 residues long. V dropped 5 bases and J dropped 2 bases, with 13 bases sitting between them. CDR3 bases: TGTGCCAGCTCAGAAAAACAGGGCCCCTACGAGCAGTACGTC. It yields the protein CASSEKQGPYEQYV.

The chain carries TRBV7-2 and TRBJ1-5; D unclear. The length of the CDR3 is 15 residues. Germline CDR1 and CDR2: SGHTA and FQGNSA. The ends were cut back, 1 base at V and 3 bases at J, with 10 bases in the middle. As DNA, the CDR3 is TGTGCCAGCAGCTTAGACGCACAGAACAATCAGCCCCAGCATTTT. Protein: CASSLDAQNNQPQHF.

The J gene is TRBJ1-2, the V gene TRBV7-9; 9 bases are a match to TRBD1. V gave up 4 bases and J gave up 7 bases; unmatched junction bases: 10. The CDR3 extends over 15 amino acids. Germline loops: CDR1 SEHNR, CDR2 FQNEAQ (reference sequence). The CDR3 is CASSSEQGARGGYTF. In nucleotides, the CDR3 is TGTGCCAGCAGCTCCGAACAGGGGGCGCGTGGTGGCTACACCTTC.

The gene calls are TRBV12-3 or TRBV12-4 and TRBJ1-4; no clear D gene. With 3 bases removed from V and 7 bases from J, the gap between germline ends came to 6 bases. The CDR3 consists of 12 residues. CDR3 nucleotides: TGTGCCAGCAGTTTTGAGGGTGAAAAACTGTTTTTT. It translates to CASSFEGEKLFF.

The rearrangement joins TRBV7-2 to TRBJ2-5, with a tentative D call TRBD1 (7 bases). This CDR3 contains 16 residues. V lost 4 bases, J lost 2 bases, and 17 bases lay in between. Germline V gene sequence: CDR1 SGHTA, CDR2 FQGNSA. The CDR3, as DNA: TGTGCCAGCAGCTACACGACAGGGAGGTTTCAAGAGACCCAGTACTTC. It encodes CASSYTTGRFQETQYF.